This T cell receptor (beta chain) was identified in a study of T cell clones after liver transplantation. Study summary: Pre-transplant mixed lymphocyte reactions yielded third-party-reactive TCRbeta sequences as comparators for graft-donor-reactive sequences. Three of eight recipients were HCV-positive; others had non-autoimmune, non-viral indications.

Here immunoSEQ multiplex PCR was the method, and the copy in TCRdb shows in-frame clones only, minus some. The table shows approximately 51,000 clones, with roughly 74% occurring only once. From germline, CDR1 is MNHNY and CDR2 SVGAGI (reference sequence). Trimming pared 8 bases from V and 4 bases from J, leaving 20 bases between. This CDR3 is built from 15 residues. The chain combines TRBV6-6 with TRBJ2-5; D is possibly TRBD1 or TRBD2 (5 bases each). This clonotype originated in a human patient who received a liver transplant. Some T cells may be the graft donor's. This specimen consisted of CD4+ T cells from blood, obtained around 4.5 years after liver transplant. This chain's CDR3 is CASGVPSWGRETQYF. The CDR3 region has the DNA TGTGCCAGCGGAGTTCCCTCCTGGGGGAGAGAGACCCAGTACTTC.